The 26 T cell receptor beta chains below come from one sample, sequenced in a study of breast tumors, draining lymph nodes, adjacent tissues. Each CDR3 protein is one row after TCRdb ran MiXCR on the multiplex PCR reads. The profile covers approximately 190,000 distinct CDR3 sequences, with around a third appearing a single time and 4% to 4.5% taken by the ten largest. Breast cancer patients provided tissue from their axillary draining lymph nodes. Material: axillary lymph node tissue. The receptors come from a female donor with breast cancer. Some clones in this sample may be carry-over from other donors' samples.

This clonotype occurred many times. This chain connects TRBV7-8 to TRBJ1-5, with D maybe TRBD1 (5 bases). Germline lookup yields CDR1 SGHVS and CDR2 FQNEAQ. This CDR3 has 15 amino acids. Trimming took off 3 bases at V and 4 bases at J, with 13 bases between the two ends. Written as DNA, the CDR3 is TGTGCCAGCAGCTTGATCCAGGGCGGGAATCAGCCCCAGCATTTT. Amino acids: CASSLIQGGNQPQHF.

This clonotype was seen ten or more times. V is TRBV3-1 and J is TRBJ2-1; no definite D call. With 1 base removed from V and 9 bases from J, the gap between germline ends came to 4 bases. Germline CDR1 and CDR2: LGHDT and YNNKEL (reference sequence). The CDR3 sequence is 11 residues long. This CDR3 reads CASSQAGEQFF. The DNA of the CDR3 is TGTGCCAGCAGCCAAGCAGGTGAGCAGTTCTTC.

This clonotype was seen at least ten times. V usage is TRBV7-6 and J usage is TRBJ2-7, with 8 bases fitting TRBD1. Losses at the gene ends were 5 bases for V and 2 bases for J; bases not matched to a gene: 8. The germline V gene has CDR1 SGHVS and CDR2 FNYEAQ. The CDR3 length is 15 residues. CDR3 residues: CASSPEEDRAYEQYF. In nucleotides, the CDR3 is TGTGCCAGCAGCCCCGAGGAGGACAGGGCCTACGAGCAGTACTTC.

This clonotype was counted at least ten times. V and J are TRBV3-1 and TRBJ1-6; D is perhaps TRBD1 (6 bases). CDR3 size: 13 residues. The germline CDR1 and CDR2 sequences are LGHDT and YNNKEL (reference sequence). V gave up 5 bases and J gave up 6 bases, with 8 bases separating them. CDR3 loop: CASSSDSNSPLHF. The DNA of the CDR3 is TGTGCCAGCAGCTCGGACAGTAATTCACCCCTCCACTTT. Supplemented by reference TRBV3-1 and TRBJ1-6, the full variable domain reads DTAVSQTPKYLVTQMGNDKSIKCEQNLGHDTMYWYKQDSKKFLKIMFSYNNKELIINETVPNRFSPKSPDKAHLNLHINSLELGDSAVYFCASSSDSNSPLHFGNGTRLTVT.

This clonotype was detected many times. The V and J genes are TRBV3-1 and TRBJ2-7; TRBD2 aligns across 7 bases. This CDR3 region has 13 residues. With V trimmed by 5 bases and J by 0 bases, 1 base remained unmatched. Germline CDR1 and CDR2: LGHDT and YNNKEL (reference sequence). The CDR3, as DNA: TGTGCCAGCAGCGGGAGGGCCTCCTACGAGCAGTACTTC. Its protein product is CASSGRASYEQYF.

This clonotype was picked up many times. The gene calls are TRBV11-2 and TRBJ2-5; 8 positions agree with TRBD2. CDR1 is SGHAT and CDR2 is FQNNGV in the germline V gene. V gave up 0 bases and J gave up 6 bases; unmatched junction bases: 12. This CDR3 spans 17 amino acids. The CDR3 DNA reads TGTGCCAGCAGCTTAGACGCGGGGACTAGTAATTTCCAGACCCAGTACTTC. Its protein product is CASSLDAGTSNFQTQYF.

The table lists this clonotype with many counts. The rearrangement joins TRBV4-1 to TRBJ1-5; tentative D call: TRBD1 (5 bases). The V gene lost 4 bases and the J gene lost 0 bases, with 7 bases spanning the gap. The CDR3 is 14 amino acids. Per the germline V gene, CDR1 is MGHRA and CDR2 is YSYEKL. CDR3 protein: CASSPGVSNQPQHF. The CDR3 nucleotides are TGCGCCAGCAGCCCGGGGGTTAGCAATCAGCCCCAGCATTTT.

This clonotype was counted ten times or more. The chain uses TRBV14 and TRBJ2-7; D not certain. Trimming took off 2 bases at V and 9 bases at J, with 8 bases between the two ends. Germline assignment: CDR1 SGHDN and CDR2 FVKESK. The CDR3 contains 11 residues. The CDR3 sequence is CASSQTSAQYF. Written as DNA, the CDR3 is TGTGCCAGCAGCCAAACTTCCGCGCAGTACTTC.

This clonotype appeared a single time. Since a much larger clone is just one base distant, this may be a read error. The chain has TRBV3-1 and TRBJ1-6; D is perhaps TRBD1 (6 bases). The CDR3 spans 15 residues. Trimming took 11 bases from V and 9 from J, leaving 23 bases between them. The germline gives CDR1 LGHDT, CDR2 YNNKEL (reference sequence). As DNA, the CDR3 is TGTGCCGGCAACCTACAGGGAGCTGGTAGTTCACCCCTCCACTTT. Translating gives CAGNLQGAGSSPLHF.

The chain uses TRBV5-1 and TRBJ2-1; the match to TRBD2 covers 8 bases. The CDR3 length is 15 residues. The V and J ends lost 3 bases and 8 bases, in that order; junction bases with no gene match: 10. Germline loops: CDR1 SGHRS, CDR2 YFSETQ. As DNA, the CDR3 is TGCGCCAGCAGCTACGGACTAGCCCGAGGCGATGAGCAGTTCTTC. This translates into CASSYGLARGDEQFF.

Many counts were recorded for this clonotype. This chain links TRBV2 with TRBJ1-6; D is unresolved. The CDR3 spans 13 residues. Germline lookup yields CDR1 SNHLY and CDR2 FYNNEI. Trimming took off 7 bases at V and 7 bases at J, with 11 bases between the two ends. The CDR3 spells CASKMALNSPLHF. The DNA for the CDR3 is TGTGCCAGCAAGATGGCATTAAATTCACCCCTCCACTTT.

This clonotype occurred many times. The rearrangement uses TRBV20-1 and TRBJ1-4, with no clear D. There are 13 residues in the CDR3. In germline, CDR1 is DFQATT, CDR2 SNEGSKA (reference sequence). Between the trimmed V and J ends, which lost 1 base and 8 bases, there was a span of 11 bases. As DNA, the CDR3 is TGCAGTGCTAGAGGCAGGTTTGACGAAAAACTGTTTTTT. This encodes CSARGRFDEKLFF.

The rearrangement joins TRBV7-6 to TRBJ1-1; TRBD1 aligns across 7 bases. J gave up 6 bases and V 5 bases, and 6 bases lay outside the gene matches. The length of the CDR3 is 13 residues. CDR1 is SGHVS and CDR2 is FNYEAQ in the germline V gene. CDR3 sequence reads: CASSPRQGSEAFF. The DNA of the CDR3 is TGTGCCAGCAGCCCAAGACAGGGCTCTGAAGCTTTCTTT.

The rearrangement links TRBV2 to TRBJ1-5; D is ambiguous. The CDR3 extends over 12 amino acids. The germline V gene encodes CDR1 SNHLY and CDR2 FYNNEI. V was trimmed by 4 bases and J by 11 bases, leaving 12 bases between them. The CDR3 DNA reads as TGTGCCAGCAGTGTACTTAAAGAGACCCAGCATTTT. Amino acid sequence: CASSVLKETQHF.

In regard to this clonotype: A much larger clone lies one base from this, so it may be a read error. The rearrangement links TRBV11-3 to TRBJ2-2; D is unresolved. Per the germline V gene, CDR1 is SGHNT and CDR2 is YENEEA. The CDR3 totals 13 residues. In DNA, the CDR3 is TGTGCCAGCAGGCCGACTCTCACCGCGGAGCTGTTTTTT. It translates to CASRPTLTAELFF.

This chain uses TRBV11-3 with TRBJ2-7, with 8 bases matching TRBD2. The CDR3 loop spans 14 amino acids. Germline V gene data show CDR1 as SGHNT and CDR2 as YENEEA. V shed 4 bases, J shed 7 bases, and the junction held 9 bases outside the gene matches. CDR3 loop: CASSSGGGANEQYF. CDR3 nucleotide sequence: TGTGCCAGCAGCTCGGGAGGGGGGGCAAATGAGCAGTACTTC.

This clonotype has at least ten counts. The V and J genes are TRBV20-1 and TRBJ1-2, with 7 bases fitting TRBD1. CDR1 and CDR2 from the germline V gene are DFQATT and SNEGSKA (reference sequence). The CDR3 extends over 13 amino acids. V shed 2 bases and J 9 bases; nucleotides not matched to a gene: 9. The DNA of the CDR3 is TGCAGTGCTAGACAGATCGTGACAGGGAGCTACACCTTC. This gives the protein CSARQIVTGSYTF.

This clonotype came up a few times. The chain is built from TRBV25-1 and TRBJ2-2, with D uncertain. Per germline, CDR1 MGHDK and CDR2 SYGVNS. The CDR3 is 12 amino acids. Trimming took 11 bases from V and 0 from J, leaving 7 bases between them. Here the CDR3 reads CAGPANTGELFF. The CDR3 DNA reads TGTGCCGGCCCGGCGAACACCGGGGAGCTGTTTTTT. Full variable domain (rest looked up from reference TRBV25-1 and TRBJ2-2): EADIYQTPRYLVIGTGKKITLECSQTMGHDKMYWYQQDPGMELHLIHYSYGVNSTEKGDLSSESTVSRIRTEHFPLTLESARPSHTSQYLCAGPANTGELFFGEGSRLTVL.

This clonotype was seen ten or more times. V usage is TRBV7-6 and J usage is TRBJ2-7; maybe TRBD1 (5 bases). Germline V gene sequence: CDR1 SGHVS, CDR2 FNYEAQ. The V and J ends lost 1 base and 0 bases respectively, with 16 bases between them. The CDR3 totals 17 residues. This CDR3 reads CASSLESGQGGSYEQYF. CDR3 DNA sequence: TGTGCCAGCAGCTTAGAGTCCGGCCAGGGTGGCTCCTACGAGCAGTACTTC.

This clonotype has a count of ten or more. The chain links TRBV20-1 to TRBJ2-7; maybe TRBD2 (6 bases). Germline V gives CDR1 DFQATT, CDR2 SNEGSKA (reference sequence). Trimming left V 0 bases short and J 2 bases short, with 14 bases between. The CDR3 extends over 15 amino acids. Here the CDR3 DNA reads TGCAGTGCTAGAGATAAGGACGGGAGCACCTACGAGCAGTACTTC. Amino acid sequence: CSARDKDGSTYEQYF.

The J gene is TRBJ2-5, the V gene TRBV2; TRBD2 agrees at 13 bases. The CDR3 consists of 14 residues. V was clipped by 6 bases and J by 4 bases; unmatched bases: 2. Germline CDR1 and CDR2: SNHLY and FYNNEI. The DNA for the CDR3 is TGTGCCAGCAGACTAGCGGGGGGGACAGAGACCCAGTACTTC. Translating gives CASRLAGGTETQYF.

This clonotype came up many times. This rearrangement joins TRBV5-5 to TRBJ1-2; perhaps TRBD1 as D (6 bases). CDR1 and CDR2 from the germline V gene are SGHKS and YYEKEE (reference sequence). The CDR3 is 14 amino acids. The V end was cut by 5 bases, the J end by 4 bases, with 15 bases between. CDR3 amino acids: CASSSSGEGYGYTF. The CDR3 nucleotides are TGTGCCAGCAGTTCCTCAGGGGAAGGCTATGGCTACACCTTC.

This clonotype appeared a few times. This may be a read error: a much more frequent sequence differs by one nucleotide. The V and J genes are TRBV20-1 and TRBJ2-1; 7 bases are a match to TRBD2. This CDR3 region has 14 residues. Unmatched junction bases numbered 11, after V lost 3 bases and J lost 9 bases. Germline V gene data show CDR1 as DFQATT and CDR2 as SNEGSKA (reference sequence). The CDR3 region is CSASGLAVSPEQFF. The CDR3 bases are TGCAGTGCTAGCGGGCTAGCGGTTTCGCCTGAGCAGTTCTTC.

This clonotype appeared many times. This chain joins TRBV4-1 and TRBJ2-7; weak D call: TRBD1 (5 bases). CDR3 length equals 15 residues. Germline values: CDR1 MGHRA, CDR2 YSYEKL. Between the trimmed V and J ends, which lost 4 bases and 2 bases, there was a span of 15 bases. The CDR3 sequence: CASSRVDSGTYEQYF. CDR3 DNA sequence: TGCGCCAGCAGCCGGGTTGATTCAGGGACCTACGAGCAGTACTTC.

The chain couples TRBV4-1 to TRBJ2-5, with 9 bases matching TRBD1. The CDR3 is 16 amino acids. With V trimmed by 1 base and J by 5 bases, 8 bases remained unmatched. Germline CDR1 is MGHRA and CDR2 is YSYEKL. CDR3 in amino acids: CASSQGTGGGIETQYF. CDR3 DNA sequence: TGCGCCAGCAGCCAAGGTACAGGGGGCGGGATCGAGACCCAGTACTTC.

Remarks on this clonotype: A clone one base away is much larger, so this may be a read error. This is likely a read error, given that the CDR3 carries no conserved phenylalanine or tryptophan at its end. V gene TRBV4-1 combines with J gene TRBJ2-2, with 12 bases lining up with TRBD2. The CDR3 is 18 amino acids. Trimming at V came to 4 bases and at J to 8 bases, leaving 14 bases not matched to a gene. Germline lookup yields CDR1 MGHRA and CDR2 YSYEKL. The CDR3 protein is CASSPTPLAGGMGGELFS. The CDR3 DNA follows: TGCGCCAGCAGCCCCACGCCACTAGCGGGGGGAATGGGGGGGGAGCTGTTTTCT.